Listed below are T cell receptor beta chains from one sample, sequenced in a study of CD8 T cells in ankylosing spondylitis. TCRdb redid the calling of the 5' RACE reads with MiXCR, one entry per CDR3 protein. The data show 200,000 to 300,000 distinct CDR3 sequences, 10% seen once. The sample was blood, either unsorted or a sorted T cell fraction (not recorded which). The receptor set was obtained from a male donor with ankylosing spondylitis or in good health (not recorded which). The CDR3 runs from the conserved cysteine through the conserved F or W. Each record gives: D gene, J gene, V gene, clone size, CDR3 protein, CDR3 DNA. D genes are given only for firm matches. A row's size may be missing; if present it is once, few, many or a size class.

>.|TRBJ1-1|TRBV12-3/TRBV12-4|once
CASSLSARFWARNTEPFF
TGTGCCAGCAGTTTATCCGCCAGGTTTTGGGCCCGAAACACTGAACCTTTCTTT
>TRBD2|TRBJ2-1|TRBV3-1|many
CASSQGTSGMNNEQFF
TGTGCCAGCAGCCAAGGGACTAGCGGGATGAACAATGAGCAGTTCTTC
>TRBD2|TRBJ2-7|TRBV3-1|many
CASSLASAGGYEQYF
TGTGCCAGCAGCCTCGCCTCCGCGGGGGGCTACGAGCAGTACTTC
>TRBD1|TRBJ2-1|TRBV5-1|many
CASSLLGTDYNEQFF
TGCGCCAGCAGCTTACTAGGGACAGACTACAATGAGCAGTTCTTC
>.|TRBJ2-1|TRBV12-3/TRBV12-4|many
CASSEYNEQFF
TGTGCCAGCAGTGAGTACAATGAGCAGTTCTTC
>TRBD1|TRBJ2-6|TRBV5-7|.
CASSPPPGQGYSGANVLTF
TGTGCCAGCAGCCCGCCTCCGGGACAGGGTTACTCTGGGGCCAACGTCCTGACTTTC
>.|TRBJ2-1|TRBV28|many
CASSFLFHGDEQFF
TGTGCCAGCAGTTTCCTTTTCCACGGCGATGAGCAGTTCTTC
>.|TRBJ2-7|TRBV7-2|.
CASSSSLYEQYF
TGTGCCAGCAGCTCCTCCCTGTACGAGCAGTACTTC
>.|TRBJ2-3|TRBV18|many
CASSPMPADRRSTDTQYF
TGTGCCAGCTCACCAATGCCCGCGGACAGACGAAGCACAGATACGCAGTATTTT
>.|TRBJ2-1|TRBV29-1|.
CSATRQSVYNEQFF
TGCAGCGCTACCCGGCAGTCTGTATACAATGAGCAGTTCTTC
>.|TRBJ2-2|TRBV19|many
CATRKGANTGELFF
TGTGCCACTAGAAAGGGGGCGAACACCGGGGAGCTGTTTTTT
>.|TRBJ1-5|TRBV10-3|.
CAISESLRQPQHF
TGTGCCATCAGTGAGTCGTTAAGGCAGCCCCAGCATTTT
>.|TRBJ1-1|TRBV11-3|.
CASSFARESDAFF
TGTGCCAGCAGCTTCGCCAGGGAGTCGGATGCTTTCTTT
>.|TRBJ2-5|TRBV3-1|.
CASSHWGGLQETQYF
TGTGCCAGCAGTCATTGGGGAGGCTTACAAGAGACCCAGTACTTC
>.|TRBJ2-5|TRBV5-1|many
CASSLGGTQETQYF
TGCGCCAGCAGCTTGGGCGGGACCCAAGAGACCCAGTACTTC
>.|TRBJ2-7|TRBV3-1|many
CASSPGGSLSYEQYF
TGTGCCAGCAGCCCAGGTGGGTCCCTCTCCTACGAGCAGTACTTC
>TRBD1|TRBJ1-5|TRBV3-1|.
CASSQGGGTGYQPQHF
TGTGCCAGCAGCCAGGGCGGTGGGACAGGGTATCAGCCCCAGCATTTT
>TRBD2|TRBJ2-3|TRBV5-1|many
CASSRGTSADTQYF
TGCGCCAGCAGCCGCGGTACTAGCGCAGATACGCAGTATTTT
>.|TRBJ1-3|TRBV4-2|many
CASSQEGGSGNTIYF
TGTGCCAGCAGCCAAGAAGGGGGCTCTGGAAACACCATATATTTT
>.|TRBJ1-2|TRBV19|many
CASGSRTVLYGYTF
TGTGCCAGTGGATCTCGGACGGTCCTCTATGGCTACACCTTC
>TRBD1|TRBJ1-4|TRBV12-3/TRBV12-4|many
CASSGATGGGNEKLFF
TGTGCCAGCAGTGGGGCTACAGGGGGCGGGAATGAAAAACTGTTTTTT
>.|TRBJ2-1|TRBV5-1|many
CASSLERTGSYNEQFF
TGCGCCAGCAGCTTGGAACGGACTGGGTCCTACAATGAGCAGTTCTTC
>.|TRBJ2-3|TRBV21-1|many
CASSKEWDRGRDTQYF
TGTGCCAGCAGCAAAGAGTGGGACAGGGGGAGGGATACGCAGTATTTT
>.|TRBJ2-5|TRBV10-3|many
CAISGGAEETQYF
TGTGCCATCAGTGGAGGGGCAGAAGAGACCCAGTACTTC
>.|TRBJ2-1|TRBV7-9|few
CASSLASGGPYNEQFF
TGTGCCAGCAGCTTAGCGTCGGGGGGCCCTTACAATGAGCAGTTCTTC
>.|TRBJ1-3|TRBV7-9|few
CASSLATQEGNTIYF
TGTGCCAGCAGCTTAGCAACCCAAGAAGGGAACACCATATATTTT
>.|TRBJ2-1|TRBV20-1|.
CSAFAGLDSWVGYNEQFF
TGCAGTGCTTTCGCGGGCCTAGATTCCTGGGTCGGGTACAATGAGCAGTTCTTC
>TRBD1|TRBJ1-5|TRBV29-1|many
CSAGQGGSNQPQHF
TGCAGCGCAGGACAGGGGGGGAGCAATCAGCCCCAGCATTTT
>.|TRBJ1-5|TRBV3-1|many
CASSPGGGMAGYSNQPQHF
TGTGCCAGCAGCCCAGGTGGCGGCATGGCGGGGTATAGCAATCAGCCCCAGCATTTT
>TRBD2|TRBJ2-2|TRBV27|.
CASSSSGGFTGELFF
TGTGCCAGCAGTTCAAGCGGGGGATTCACCGGGGAGCTGTTTTTT
>.|TRBJ1-1|TRBV13|many
CASSLHHRDTEAFF
TGTGCCAGCAGCTTGCATCACAGGGACACTGAAGCTTTCTTT
>.|TRBJ1-3|TRBV5-5|.
CASSHGLDSGNTIYF
TGTGCCAGCAGCCACGGGCTCGACTCTGGAAACACCATATATTTT